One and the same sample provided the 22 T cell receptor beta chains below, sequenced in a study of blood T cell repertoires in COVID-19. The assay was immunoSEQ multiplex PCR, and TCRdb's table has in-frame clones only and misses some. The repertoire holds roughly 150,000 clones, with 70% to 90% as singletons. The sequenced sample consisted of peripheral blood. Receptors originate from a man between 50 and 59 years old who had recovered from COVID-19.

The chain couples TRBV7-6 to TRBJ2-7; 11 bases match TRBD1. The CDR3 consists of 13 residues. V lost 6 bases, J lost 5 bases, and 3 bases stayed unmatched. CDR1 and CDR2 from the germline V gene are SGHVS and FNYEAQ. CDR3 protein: CASSWTGGDEQYF. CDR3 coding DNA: TGTGCCAGCAGTTGGACAGGGGGCGACGAGCAGTACTTC.

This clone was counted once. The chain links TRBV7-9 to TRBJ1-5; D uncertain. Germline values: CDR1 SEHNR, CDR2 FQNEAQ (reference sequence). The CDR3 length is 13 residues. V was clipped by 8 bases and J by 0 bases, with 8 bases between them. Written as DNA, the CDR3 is TGTGCCAGCTCGCGCATTAGCAATCAGCCCCAGCATTTT. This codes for CASSRISNQPQHF.

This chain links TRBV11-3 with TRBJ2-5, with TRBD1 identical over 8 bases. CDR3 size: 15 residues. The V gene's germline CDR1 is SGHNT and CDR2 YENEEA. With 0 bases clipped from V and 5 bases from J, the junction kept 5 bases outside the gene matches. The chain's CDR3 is CASSLDRGPEETQYF. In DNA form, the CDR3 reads TGTGCCAGCAGCTTAGACAGGGGGCCGGAGGAGACCCAGTACTTC. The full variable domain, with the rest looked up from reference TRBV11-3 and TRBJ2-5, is EAGVVQSPRYKIIEKKQPVAFWCNPISGHNTLYWYLQNLGQGPELLIRYENEEAVDDSQLPKDRFSAERLKGVDSTLKIQPAELGDSAVYLCASSLDRGPEETQYFGPGTRLLVL.

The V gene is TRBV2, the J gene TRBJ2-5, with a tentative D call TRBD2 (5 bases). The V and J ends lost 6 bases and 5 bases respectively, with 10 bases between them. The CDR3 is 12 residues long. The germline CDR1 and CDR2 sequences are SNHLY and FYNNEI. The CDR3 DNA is TGTGCCAGCAGGATACTAGGGGAGACCCAGTACTTC. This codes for CASRILGETQYF.

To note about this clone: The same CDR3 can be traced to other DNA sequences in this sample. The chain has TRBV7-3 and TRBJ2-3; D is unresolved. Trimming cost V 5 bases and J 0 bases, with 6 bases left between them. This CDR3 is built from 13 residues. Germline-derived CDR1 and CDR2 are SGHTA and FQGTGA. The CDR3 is CASSLGSTDTQYF. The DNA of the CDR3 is TGTGCCAGCAGCCTCGGGAGCACAGATACGCAGTATTTT.

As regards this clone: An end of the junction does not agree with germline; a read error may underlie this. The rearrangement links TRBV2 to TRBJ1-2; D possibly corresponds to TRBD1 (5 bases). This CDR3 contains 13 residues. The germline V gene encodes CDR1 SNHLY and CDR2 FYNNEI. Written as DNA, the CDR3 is TGTGCCAGCAGGCCGGCCAGGGAGGGAGGCTACATCTTC. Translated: CASRPAREGGYIF. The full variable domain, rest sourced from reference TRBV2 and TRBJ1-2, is EPEVTQTPSHQVTQMGQEVILRCVPISNHLYFYWYRQILGQKVEFLVSFYNNEISEKSEIFDDQFSVERPDGSNFTLKIRSTKLEDSAMYFCASRPAREGGYIFGSGTRLTVV.

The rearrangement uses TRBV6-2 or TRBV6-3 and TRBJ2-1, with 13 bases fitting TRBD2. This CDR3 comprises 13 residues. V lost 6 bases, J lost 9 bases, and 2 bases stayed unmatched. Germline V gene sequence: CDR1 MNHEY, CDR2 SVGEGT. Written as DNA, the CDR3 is TGTGCCAGCAGCTGGACTAGCGGGAGTGAGCAGTTCTTC. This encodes CASSWTSGSEQFF.

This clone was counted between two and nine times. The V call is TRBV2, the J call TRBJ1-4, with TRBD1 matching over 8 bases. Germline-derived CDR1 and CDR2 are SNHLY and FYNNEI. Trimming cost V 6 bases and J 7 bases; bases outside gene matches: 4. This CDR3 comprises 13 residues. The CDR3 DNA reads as TGTGCCAGCAGCGGGACAGGTGCTGAAAAACTGTTTTTT. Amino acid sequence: CASSGTGAEKLFF.

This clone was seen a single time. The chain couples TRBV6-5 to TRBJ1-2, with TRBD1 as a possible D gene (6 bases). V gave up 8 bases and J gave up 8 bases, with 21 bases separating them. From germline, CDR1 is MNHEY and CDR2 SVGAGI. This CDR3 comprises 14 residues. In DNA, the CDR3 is TGTGCCAGCGGGGACCGGGGGGCAAGCGGCGGCTACACCTTC. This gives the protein CASGDRGASGGYTF.

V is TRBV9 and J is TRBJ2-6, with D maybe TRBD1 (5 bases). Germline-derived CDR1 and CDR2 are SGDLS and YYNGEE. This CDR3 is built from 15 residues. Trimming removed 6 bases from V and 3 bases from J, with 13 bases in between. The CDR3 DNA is TGTGCCAGCACCTTACAGGCCCATGGGGCCAACGTCCTGACTTTC. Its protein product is CASTLQAHGANVLTF.

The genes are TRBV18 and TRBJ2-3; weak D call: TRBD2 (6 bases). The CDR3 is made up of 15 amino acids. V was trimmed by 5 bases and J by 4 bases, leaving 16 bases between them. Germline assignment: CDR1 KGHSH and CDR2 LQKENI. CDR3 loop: CASSSLAEGPDTQYF. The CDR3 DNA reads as TGTGCCAGCTCATCATTAGCGGAGGGGCCAGATACGCAGTATTTT.

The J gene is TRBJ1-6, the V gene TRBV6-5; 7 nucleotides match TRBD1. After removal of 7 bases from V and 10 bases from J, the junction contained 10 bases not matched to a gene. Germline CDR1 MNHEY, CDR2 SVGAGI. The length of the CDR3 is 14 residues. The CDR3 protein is CASNDRAESSPLHF. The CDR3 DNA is TGTGCCAGCAACGACAGGGCAGAGTCCTCACCCCTCCACTTT.

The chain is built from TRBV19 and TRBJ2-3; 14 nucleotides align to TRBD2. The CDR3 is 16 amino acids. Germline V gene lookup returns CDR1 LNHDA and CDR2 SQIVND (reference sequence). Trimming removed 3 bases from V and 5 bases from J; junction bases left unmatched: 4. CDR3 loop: CASSILGTSGRDTQYF. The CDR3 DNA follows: TGTGCCAGTAGTATTCTGGGGACTAGCGGGAGAGATACGCAGTATTTT.

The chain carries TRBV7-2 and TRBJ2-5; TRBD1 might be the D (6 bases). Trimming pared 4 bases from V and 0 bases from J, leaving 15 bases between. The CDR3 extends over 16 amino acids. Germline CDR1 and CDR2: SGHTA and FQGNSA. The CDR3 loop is CASSSFGTPYQETQYF. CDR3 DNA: TGTGCCAGCAGCTCGTTCGGGACACCGTACCAAGAGACCCAGTACTTC.

The CDR3 DNA is TGTGCCAGCAGCTTACCGGGACAGCGAGGAGTGTCACCCCTCCACTTT. It specifies CASSLPGQRGVSPLHF. The chain employs TRBV13 and TRBJ1-6; 7 bases fit TRBD1. The length of the CDR3 is 16 residues. The germline V gene encodes CDR1 PRHDT and CDR2 FYEKMQ (reference sequence). V shed 2 bases and J 10 bases; nucleotides not matched to a gene: 11.

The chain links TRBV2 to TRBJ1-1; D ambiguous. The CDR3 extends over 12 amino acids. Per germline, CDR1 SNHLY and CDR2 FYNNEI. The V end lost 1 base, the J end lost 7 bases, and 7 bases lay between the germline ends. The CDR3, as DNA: TGTGCCAGCAGTGAAGGAGGGAGTGAAGCTTTCTTT. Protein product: CASSEGGSEAFF.

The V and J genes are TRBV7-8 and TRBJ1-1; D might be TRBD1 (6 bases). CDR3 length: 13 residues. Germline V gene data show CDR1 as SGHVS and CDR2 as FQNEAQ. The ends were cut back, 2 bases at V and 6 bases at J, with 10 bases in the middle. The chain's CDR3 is CASSLLQGSEAFF. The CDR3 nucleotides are TGTGCCAGCAGCTTATTACAGGGTTCTGAAGCTTTCTTT.

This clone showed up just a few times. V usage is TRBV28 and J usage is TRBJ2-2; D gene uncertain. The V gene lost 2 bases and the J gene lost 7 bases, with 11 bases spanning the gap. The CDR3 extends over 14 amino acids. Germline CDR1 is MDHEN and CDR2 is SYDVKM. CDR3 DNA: TGTGCCAGCAGTTTAATCGGCGGCAGCGGGGAGCTGTTTTTT. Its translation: CASSLIGGSGELFF. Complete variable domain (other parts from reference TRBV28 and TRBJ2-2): DVKVTQSSRYLVKRTGEKVFLECVQDMDHENMFWYRQDPGLGLRLIYFSYDVKMKEKGDIPEGYSVSREKKERFSLILESASTNQTSMYLCASSLIGGSGELFFGEGSRLTVL.

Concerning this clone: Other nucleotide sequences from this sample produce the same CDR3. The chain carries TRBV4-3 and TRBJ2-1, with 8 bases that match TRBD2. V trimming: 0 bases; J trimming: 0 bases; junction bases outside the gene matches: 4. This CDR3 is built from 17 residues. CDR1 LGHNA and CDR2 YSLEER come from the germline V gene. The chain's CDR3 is CASSQDPSGSSYNEQFF. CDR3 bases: TGCGCCAGCAGCCAAGATCCGAGCGGGAGCTCCTACAATGAGCAGTTCTTC.

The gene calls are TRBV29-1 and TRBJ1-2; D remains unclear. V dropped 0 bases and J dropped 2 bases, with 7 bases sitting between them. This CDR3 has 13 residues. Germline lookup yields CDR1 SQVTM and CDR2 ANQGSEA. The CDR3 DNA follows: TGCAGCGTTGAAGAACGCGGCAACTATGGCTACACCTTC. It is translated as CSVEERGNYGYTF. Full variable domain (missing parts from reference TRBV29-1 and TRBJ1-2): SAVISQKPSRDICQRGTSLTIQCQVDSQVTMMFWYRQQPGQSLTLIATANQGSEATYESGFVIDKFPISRPNLTFSTLTVSNMSPEDSSIYLCSVEERGNYGYTFGSGTRLTVV.

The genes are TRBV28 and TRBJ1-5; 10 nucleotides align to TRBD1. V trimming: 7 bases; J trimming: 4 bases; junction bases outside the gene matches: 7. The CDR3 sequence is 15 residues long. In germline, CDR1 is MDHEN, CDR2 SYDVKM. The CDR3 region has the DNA TGTGCCAGCAATAAACGGACAGGGGGGAATCAGCCCCAGCATTTT. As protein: CASNKRTGGNQPQHF.

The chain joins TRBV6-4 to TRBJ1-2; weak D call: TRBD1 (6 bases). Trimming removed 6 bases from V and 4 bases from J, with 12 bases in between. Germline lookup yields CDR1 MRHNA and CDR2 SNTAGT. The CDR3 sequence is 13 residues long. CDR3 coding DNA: TGTGCCAGCAGCCTAAGGGGGTCCTATGGCTACACCTTC. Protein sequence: CASSLRGSYGYTF.